Below, 21 T cell receptor beta chains from the same sample are listed, as sequenced in a study of blood T cell repertoires in COVID-19. Here immunoSEQ multiplex PCR was the method, and the copy in TCRdb shows in-frame clones only, minus some. The table has about 200,000 clones, around nine tenths seen once. The sequenced sample consisted of peripheral blood. All receptors derive from a man in his fifties or sixties who had recovered from COVID-19.

The CDR3 protein is CASSVLRPSGGGEQFF. The CDR3 coding sequence is TGTGCCAGCAGTGTATTGCGTCCTAGCGGGGGTGGGGAGCAGTTCTTC. The chain has TRBV6-2 or TRBV6-3 and TRBJ2-1, with TRBD2 identical over 10 bases. The CDR3 runs 16 residues. In germline, CDR1 is MNHEY, CDR2 SVGEGT. The V and J ends lost 5 bases and 10 bases, in that order; junction bases with no gene match: 14.

The chain uses TRBV5-1 and TRBJ1-1, with 7 positions matching TRBD1. V lost 6 bases and J lost 4; bases outside the gene matches: 9. Per the germline V gene, CDR1 is SGHRS and CDR2 is YFSETQ. CDR3 size: 14 residues. The CDR3 DNA reads TGCGCCAGCAAACAGGGGACCCCTAGCACTGAAGCTTTCTTT. Amino acid sequence: CASKQGTPSTEAFF.

V usage is TRBV6-5 and J usage is TRBJ2-7; D might be TRBD1 (5 bases). This CDR3 spans 11 amino acids. V shed 11 bases and J shed 3 bases, with 11 bases lying between them. Germline CDR1 reads MNHEY; CDR2 reads SVGAGI. CDR3 sequence: CAVQVFYEQYF. Here the CDR3 DNA reads TGTGCCGTACAGGTATTCTACGAGCAGTACTTC.

This sequence joins TRBV7-2 and TRBJ2-5, with a weak D call TRBD2 (5 bases). The germline V gene has CDR1 SGHTA and CDR2 FQGNSA. CDR3 length: 15 amino acids. V was shortened by 3 bases and J by 1 base, with 12 bases between the two germline ends. CDR3 sequence: CASSFDPGSQETQYF. The CDR3 coding sequence is TGTGCCAGCAGCTTTGACCCGGGATCCCAAGAGACCCAGTACTTC. The full variable domain, its missing parts supplied by reference TRBV7-2 and TRBJ2-5, is GAGVSQSPSNKVTEKGKDVELRCDPISGHTALYWYRQSLGQGLEFLIYFQGNSAPDKSGLPSDRFSAERTGGSVSTLTIQRTQQEDSAVYLCASSFDPGSQETQYFGPGTRLLVL.

The chain couples TRBV18 to TRBJ1-4; 10 nucleotides agree with TRBD1. Germline values: CDR1 KGHSH, CDR2 LQKENI. The CDR3 spans 15 residues. V lost 3 bases, J lost 7 bases, and 5 bases stayed unmatched. CDR3 DNA sequence: TGTGCCAGCTCACCCCCGGGACAGGGGACTGAAAAACTGTTTTTT. Translation gives CASSPPGQGTEKLFF.

The gene calls are TRBV19 and TRBJ1-3; 7 positions agree with TRBD1. The CDR3 runs 15 residues. Germline V gene lookup returns CDR1 LNHDA and CDR2 SQIVND (reference sequence). V trimming: 6 bases; J trimming: 4 bases; junction bases outside the gene matches: 9. CDR3 DNA: TGTGCCAGTAGGAACAGGGGCAGAGTGGGAAACACCATATATTTT. Its translation: CASRNRGRVGNTIYF.

V and J are TRBV30 and TRBJ1-6; D call uncertain. Trimming took off 2 bases at V and 3 bases at J, with 8 bases between the two ends. Germline V gives CDR1 GTSNPN, CDR2 SVGIG (reference sequence). The CDR3 loop spans 14 amino acids. The CDR3 loop is CAWSTRYYNSPLHF. In DNA, the CDR3 is TGTGCCTGGAGTACGAGGTACTATAATTCACCCCTCCACTTT.

This clone counts as medium-sized. V is TRBV28 and J is TRBJ1-2; a possible D gene is TRBD1 (5 bases). This CDR3 spans 11 amino acids. V shed 6 bases and J shed 8 bases, with 10 bases lying between them. Germline V gives CDR1 MDHEN, CDR2 SYDVKM. CDR3 residues: CASSQGLGYTF. The CDR3 DNA follows: TGTGCCAGCAGCCAGGGCCTAGGCTACACCTTC.

V and J are TRBV6-2 or TRBV6-3 and TRBJ2-5, with no clear D. V was trimmed by 3 bases and J by 5 bases, leaving 10 bases between them. Germline CDR1 is MNHEY and CDR2 is SVGEGT. This CDR3 is built from 13 residues. CDR3 coding DNA: TGTGCCAGCAGTTATGAGGCGAGGGAGACCCAGTACTTC. This sequence encodes CASSYEARETQYF.

The chain carries TRBV27 and TRBJ1-2; 9 bases line up with TRBD1. CDR3 length equals 15 residues. V shed 8 bases and J 4 bases; nucleotides not matched to a gene: 11. Germline CDR1 is MNHEY and CDR2 is SMNVEV (reference sequence). CDR3 sequence (DNA): TGTGCCAGCGGAAGTCCGGGACAGGGATTCTATGGCTACACCTTC. Translating gives CASGSPGQGFYGYTF.

V is TRBV7-6 and J is TRBJ2-3; 7 bases align to TRBD2. After removal of 5 bases from V and 6 bases from J, the junction contained 11 bases not matched to a gene. The CDR3 contains 15 residues. Germline CDR1 SGHVS, CDR2 FNYEAQ. CDR3 sequence: CASSLRGSHWDTQYF. CDR3 bases: TGTGCCAGCAGCCTGCGGGGGAGTCATTGGGATACGCAGTATTTT.

The chain carries TRBV6-5 and TRBJ2-5; TRBD1 agrees at 8 bases. Germline V lookup: CDR1 MNHEY, CDR2 SVGAGI. This CDR3 comprises 13 residues. The junction had 6 bases not matched to a gene; V was cut back by 8 bases and J by 4 bases. The CDR3 is CASRTGWSETQYF. For the CDR3, the DNA is TGTGCCAGCCGGACAGGGTGGTCAGAGACCCAGTACTTC.

The chain carries TRBV21-1 and TRBJ2-7; the table's D call TRBD1 went unverified against the DNA. TRBV21-1 is given as a pseudogene. This CDR3 spans 15 amino acids. CDR3 amino acids: CASSNQGKVSYEQYF. For the CDR3, the DNA is TGTGCCAGCAGCAATCAGGGGAAAGTATCCTACGAGCAGTACTTC.

The chain is built from TRBV6-1 and TRBJ1-1; the D is unclear. Between the trimmed V and J ends, which lost 2 bases and 6 bases, there was a span of 13 bases. The CDR3 length is 14 residues. Per germline, CDR1 MNHNS and CDR2 SASEGT. The CDR3 DNA reads as TGTGCCAGCAGTGAAAGAGAGTTCGCTCCTGAAGCTTTCTTT. Its translation: CASSEREFAPEAFF.

Note on this clone: Compared with germline, one end of the junction differs, possibly owing to a read error. The V gene is TRBV3-1 (or the pseudogene TRBV3-2), the J gene TRBJ2-7; TRBD2 matches at 11 bases. The CDR3 loop spans 11 amino acids. The germline gives CDR1 LGHDT, CDR2 YNNKEL (reference sequence). The CDR3 DNA follows: TGTGCCAGCAGCCTGGGACTAGCGGCCTCCTTC. Its translation is CASSLGLAASF.

The chain has TRBV13 and TRBJ2-2, with 7 bases aligning to TRBD2. J was trimmed by 4 bases and V by 7 bases; bases with no gene match: 6. CDR1 is PRHDT, CDR2 FYEKMQ, per germline (reference sequence). CDR3 length: 14 residues. In DNA, the CDR3 is TGTGCCAGCACGCCTCGCGGGGGCACCGGGGAGCTGTTTTTT. Translation gives CASTPRGGTGELFF.

The V and J genes are TRBV28 and TRBJ1-1, with 9 bases fitting TRBD1. Trimming took 4 bases from V and 3 from J; bases not matched to a gene: 9. Per the germline V gene, CDR1 is MDHEN and CDR2 is SYDVKM. CDR3 size: 16 residues. CDR3 residues: CASSSRPGTGHTEAFF. Written as DNA, the CDR3 is TGTGCCAGCAGTTCTCGACCCGGGACAGGGCACACTGAAGCTTTCTTT.

This clone was counted a single time. V is TRBV5-6 and J is TRBJ1-6, with TRBD1 matching 7 bases. CDR1 and CDR2 from the germline V gene are SGHDT and YYEEEE. The CDR3 runs 15 residues. The trim removed 1 base at V and 7 bases at J, leaving 5 bases unmatched. CDR3 DNA: TGTGCCAGCAGCTTGCCAGGGACAGCCAATTCACCCCTCCACTTT. Its translation: CASSLPGTANSPLHF.

This clone was observed a few times. Other nucleotide sequences from this sample produce the same CDR3. The rearrangement links TRBV5-6 to TRBJ2-7; the match to TRBD1 covers 10 bases. The length of the CDR3 is 14 residues. Trimming removed 0 bases from V and 7 bases from J; junction bases left unmatched: 4. The germline V gene has CDR1 SGHDT and CDR2 YYEEEE. This chain's CDR3 is CASSLGQGAREQYF. The CDR3 nucleotides are TGTGCCAGCAGCTTGGGACAGGGGGCGCGGGAGCAGTACTTC.

V is TRBV2 and J is TRBJ1-4, with D tentatively TRBD1 (5 bases). V was shortened by 2 bases and J by 8 bases, with 6 bases between the two germline ends. Germline assignment: CDR1 SNHLY and CDR2 FYNNEI. CDR3 length: 12 amino acids. The CDR3 nucleotides are TGTGCCAGCAGTGAAAGGGGCGAAAAACTGTTTTTT. Its translation is CASSERGEKLFF.

The chain employs TRBV5-1 and TRBJ1-1; weak D call: TRBD1 (5 bases). V lost 3 bases and J 1 base, leaving 13 bases between the germline ends. This CDR3 is 15 amino acids long. Germline loops: CDR1 SGHRS, CDR2 YFSETQ. CDR3 coding DNA: TGCGCCAGCAGCTCAGGTTTAGGGGCGAACACTGAAGCTTTCTTT. Translating gives CASSSGLGANTEAFF.